The 23 T cell receptor beta chains below were found in one sample sequenced in a study of control samples from healthy donors and cancer patients. Profiling relied on immunoSEQ multiplex PCR, and the TCRdb table lists in-frame clones only, not all of them. The data contain 140,000 or so clones, over 90% of them singletons. Sequencing used PBMCs. The source of these receptors is a man aged 55 to 70 with colorectal cancer.

The V and J genes are TRBV19 and TRBJ2-3; D call uncertain. Germline values: CDR1 LNHDA, CDR2 SQIVND (reference sequence). The length of the CDR3 is 11 residues. Deletions cut 3 bases from V and 6 bases from J, with 4 bases between. The CDR3: CASSIYDTQYF. CDR3 sequence (DNA): TGTGCCAGTAGTATCTACGATACGCAGTATTTT.

The chain is built from TRBV5-1 and TRBJ2-5; 8 bases match TRBD1. V lost 5 bases and J lost 5; bases outside the gene matches: 14. The CDR3 length is 16 residues. Germline V lookup: CDR1 SGHRS, CDR2 YFSETQ. The DNA for the CDR3 is TGCGCCAGCAGTTCGACCGGGACAGGCCCTGAGGAGACCCAGTACTTC. It is translated as CASSSTGTGPEETQYF.

The V call is TRBV19, the J call TRBJ1-6; TRBD1 matches 9 bases. The CDR3 is made up of 17 amino acids. The germline CDR1 and CDR2 sequences are LNHDA and SQIVND (reference sequence). Losses at the gene ends were 2 bases for V and 5 bases for J; bases not matched to a gene: 7. The CDR3 sequence: CASSINTGGADNSPLHF. The CDR3, as DNA: TGTGCCAGTAGTATAAATACAGGGGGCGCCGATAATTCACCCCTCCACTTT.

The V gene is TRBV11-1, the J gene TRBJ2-7, with no clear D. The CDR3 covers 13 residues. Germline values: CDR1 SGHAT, CDR2 FQDESV (reference sequence). Trimming left V 5 bases short and J 0 bases short, with 8 bases between. CDR3 amino acids: CASSRDNSYEQYF. CDR3 nucleotide sequence: TGTGCCAGCAGCCGCGACAACTCCTACGAGCAGTACTTC.

This chain uses TRBV29-1 with TRBJ1-2, with D hard to call. Germline CDR1 is SQVTM and CDR2 is ANQGSEA. CDR3 length: 15 amino acids. V gave up 0 bases and J gave up 1 base, with 12 bases separating them. CDR3: CSVEEAPGFNYGYTF. Here the CDR3 DNA reads TGCAGCGTTGAAGAGGCGCCGGGGTTTAACTATGGCTACACCTTC.

The rearrangement links TRBV5-1 to TRBJ1-2, with D maybe TRBD1 (5 bases). Trimming removed 0 bases from V and 7 bases from J, with 16 bases in between. Germline V gene sequence: CDR1 SGHRS, CDR2 YFSETQ. The CDR3 sequence is 15 residues long. The CDR3 bases are TGCGCCAGCAGCTTGGATGGGGGGTTAAGAGGTGGCTACACCTTC. This codes for CASSLDGGLRGGYTF.

The genes are TRBV27 and TRBJ1-2; no clear D gene. The CDR3 contains 14 residues. Germline CDR1 reads MNHEY; CDR2 reads SMNVEV (reference sequence). The V and J ends lost 5 bases and 0 bases respectively, with 10 bases between them. In DNA, the CDR3 is TGTGCCAGCAGTACTGACCCTTCTAACTATGGCTACACCTTC. Translated, it gives CASSTDPSNYGYTF.

V and J are TRBV10-3 and TRBJ2-1; no reliable D call. The V end was cut by 3 bases, the J end by 9 bases, with 12 bases between. This CDR3 spans 13 amino acids. CDR1 is ENHRY and CDR2 is SYGVKD in the germline V gene. CDR3 loop: CAISDRLASEQFF. The CDR3 nucleotides read TGTGCCATCAGTGATAGGTTGGCTAGTGAGCAGTTCTTC.

This chain uses TRBV5-1 with TRBJ1-1; tentative D call: TRBD1 (6 bases). This CDR3 spans 14 amino acids. The V gene lost 1 base and the J gene lost 1 base, with 8 bases spanning the gap. Germline values: CDR1 SGHRS, CDR2 YFSETQ. The CDR3 sequence is CASSLTGSNTEAFF. CDR3 bases: TGCGCCAGCAGCTTGACAGGGTCGAACACTGAAGCTTTCTTT.

The rearrangement joins TRBV3-1 (or the pseudogene TRBV3-2) to TRBJ1-5; no clear D gene. The CDR3 sequence is 13 residues long. Trimming pared 0 bases from V and 7 bases from J, leaving 7 bases between. Germline V gene sequence: CDR1 LGHDT, CDR2 YNNKEL (reference sequence). The DNA of the CDR3 is TGTGCCAGCAGCCAAGATCTCGTCCAGCCCCAGCATTTT. It translates to CASSQDLVQPQHF.

This sequence joins TRBV5-8 and TRBJ2-7; 12 bases line up with TRBD1. CDR1 is SGHTS and CDR2 is YDEGEE in the germline V gene. There are 15 residues in the CDR3. Germline trimming cut 3 bases from V and 3 bases from J; bases unmatched to any gene: 4. CDR3 nucleotide sequence: TGTGCCAGCAGCTACCGGGACAGGGGGCTCTACGAGCAGTACTTC. Amino acid sequence: CASSYRDRGLYEQYF.

The chain recombines TRBV21-1 with TRBJ1-1. TRBV21-1 is designated a pseudogene. The CDR3 totals 17 residues. The CDR3 nucleotides are TGTGCCAGCAGCAAAGTTGCGCAGGGAGAGGGGAACACTGAAGCTTTCTTT. Its translation is CASSKVAQGEGNTEAFF.

The chain links TRBV3-1 (or the pseudogene TRBV3-2) to TRBJ1-5; D is possibly TRBD1 (6 bases). CDR1 and CDR2 (germline): LGHDT, YNNKEL (reference sequence). Trimming removed 1 base from V and 6 bases from J, with 10 bases in between. The CDR3 length is 14 residues. CDR3 region: CASSQGTRGQPQHF. The CDR3 DNA is TGTGCCAGCAGCCAAGGGACCAGGGGTCAGCCCCAGCATTTT.

This rearrangement joins TRBV25-1 to TRBJ1-2, with 7 positions matching TRBD1. The CDR3 length is 15 residues. The germline gives CDR1 MGHDK, CDR2 SYGVNS. J was trimmed by 2 bases and V by 2 bases; bases with no gene match: 5. The CDR3 sequence: CASSEQGGSNYGYTF. The CDR3 DNA follows: TGTGCCAGCAGTGAACAAGGGGGCTCAAACTATGGCTACACCTTC.

The chain couples TRBV28 to TRBJ1-2, with D possibly being TRBD1 (5 bases). The CDR3 is 14 residues long. Germline CDR1 reads MDHEN; CDR2 reads SYDVKM. The V end was cut by 2 bases, the J end by 7 bases, with 14 bases between. The CDR3 DNA sequence: TGTGCCAGCAGTTTAGCAGGGCCCCTTTCTGGCTACACCTTC. This sequence encodes CASSLAGPLSGYTF.

This clone was found once. The V and J genes are TRBV11-2 and TRBJ2-1; 7 bases are a match to TRBD1. The CDR3 has 16 residues. Germline-derived CDR1 and CDR2 are SGHAT and FQNNGV. The V gene end was trimmed by 6 bases and the J gene end by 0 bases; junction bases not matched to a gene: 8. CDR3 sequence (DNA): TGTGCCAGCAGATCAGAACAGGGGATCTCCTACAATGAGCAGTTCTTC. It translates to CASRSEQGISYNEQFF.

This CDR3 is CASSQALGGTEAFF. The CDR3, as DNA: TGCGCCAGCAGCCAAGCGTTAGGGGGCACTGAAGCTTTCTTT. The genes are TRBV4-3 and TRBJ1-1; a weak D match, TRBD1 (6 bases). Germline V gene data show CDR1 as LGHNA and CDR2 as YSLEER. The CDR3 spans 14 residues. V dropped 1 base and J dropped 4 bases, with 10 bases sitting between them.

This chain connects TRBV28 to TRBJ1-2; D might be TRBD1 (6 bases). Germline CDR1 and CDR2: MDHEN and SYDVKM. The V end lost 6 bases, the J end lost 0 bases, and 20 bases lay between the germline ends. CDR3 length: 17 amino acids. CDR3 amino acids: CASSFLGDRTTNYGYTF. CDR3 in DNA: TGTGCCAGCAGCTTCTTGGGAGACAGGACTACTAACTATGGCTACACCTTC.

J is TRBJ2-5 and V is TRBV20-1; 11 nucleotides align to TRBD2. Germline V gene data show CDR1 as DFQATT and CDR2 as SNEGSKA (reference sequence). The CDR3 loop spans 14 amino acids. Trimming cost V 3 bases and J 3 bases; bases outside gene matches: 3. DNA of the CDR3: TGCAGTGCTAGTCTAGCGGGGGGCAAAGAGACCCAGTACTTC. Residues: CSASLAGGKETQYF.

This clone was observed a single time. This chain connects TRBV19 to TRBJ1-5, with D unresolved. The CDR3 sequence is 15 residues long. Germline CDR1 LNHDA, CDR2 SQIVND (reference sequence). V lost 1 base and J 6 bases, leaving 13 bases between the germline ends. For the CDR3, the DNA is TGTGCCAGTAGTATAGGAAGTAGGGAGGGTCAGCCCCAGCATTTT. Translation gives CASSIGSREGQPQHF.

V and J are TRBV6-5 and TRBJ1-2, with a possible D match to TRBD1 (6 bases). Germline CDR1 and CDR2: MNHEY and SVGAGI. V lost 4 bases, J lost 5 bases, and 17 bases lay in between. The CDR3 extends over 15 amino acids. CDR3 DNA: TGTGCCAGCAGTTCCTCTTGGGGGGCAGAGTATGGCTACACCTTC. Its translation is CASSSSWGAEYGYTF.

This clone showed up just once. This CDR3 is CASSLQQAPHGYTF. DNA of the CDR3: TGTGCCAGCAGCTTACAACAGGCGCCCCATGGCTACACCTTC. This sequence joins TRBV7-2 and TRBJ1-2, with D perhaps matching TRBD1 (5 bases). CDR3 size: 14 residues. Trimming shortened V by 2 bases and J by 6 bases, and 13 bases separated the two germline ends. Germline V CDR1 and CDR2: SGHTA, FQGNSA.

This chain links TRBV2 with TRBJ1-1; 7 positions agree with TRBD1. Germline values: CDR1 SNHLY, CDR2 FYNNEI. CDR3 length: 14 residues. V trimming: 0 bases; J trimming: 8 bases; junction bases outside the gene matches: 6. The CDR3 bases are TGTGCCAGCAGTGAAGCGGGCAGGGGGTCGGAAGCTTTCTTT. It yields the protein CASSEAGRGSEAFF.